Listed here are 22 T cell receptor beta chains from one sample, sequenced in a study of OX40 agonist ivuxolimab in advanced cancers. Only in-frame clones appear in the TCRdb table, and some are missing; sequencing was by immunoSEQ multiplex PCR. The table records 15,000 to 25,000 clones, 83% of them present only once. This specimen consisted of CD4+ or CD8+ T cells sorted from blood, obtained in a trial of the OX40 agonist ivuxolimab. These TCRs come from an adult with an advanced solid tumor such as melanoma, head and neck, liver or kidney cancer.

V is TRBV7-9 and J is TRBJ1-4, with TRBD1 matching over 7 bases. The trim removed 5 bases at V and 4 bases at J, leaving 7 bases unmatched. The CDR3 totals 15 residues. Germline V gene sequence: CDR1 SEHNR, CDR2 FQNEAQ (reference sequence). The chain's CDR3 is CASSTRQGLNEKLFF. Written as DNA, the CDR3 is TGTGCCAGCAGCACAAGACAGGGCCTTAATGAAAAACTGTTTTTT. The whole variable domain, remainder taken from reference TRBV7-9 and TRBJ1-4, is DTGVSQNPRHKITKRGQNVTFRCDPISEHNRLYWYRQTLGQGPEFLTYFQNEAQLEKSRLLSDRFSAERPKGSFSTLEIQRTEQGDSAMYLCASSTRQGLNEKLFFGSGTQLSVL.

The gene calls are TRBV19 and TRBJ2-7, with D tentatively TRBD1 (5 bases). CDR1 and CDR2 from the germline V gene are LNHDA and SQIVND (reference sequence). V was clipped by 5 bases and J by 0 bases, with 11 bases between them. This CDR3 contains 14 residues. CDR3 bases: TGTGCCAGTAGTGCCACAGGCAGCTCCTACGAGCAGTACTTC. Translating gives CASSATGSSYEQYF.

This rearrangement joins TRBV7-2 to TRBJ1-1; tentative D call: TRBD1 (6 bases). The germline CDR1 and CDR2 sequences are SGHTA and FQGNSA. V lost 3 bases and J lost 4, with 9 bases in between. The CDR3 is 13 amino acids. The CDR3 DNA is TGTGCCAGCAGCTTCACGACAGGCACTGAAGCTTTCTTT. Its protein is CASSFTTGTEAFF. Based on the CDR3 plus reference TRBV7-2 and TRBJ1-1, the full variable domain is GAGVSQSPSNKVTEKGKDVELRCDPISGHTALYWYRQSLGQGLEFLIYFQGNSAPDKSGLPSDRFSAERTGGSVSTLTIQRTQQEDSAVYLCASSFTTGTEAFFGQGTRLTVV.

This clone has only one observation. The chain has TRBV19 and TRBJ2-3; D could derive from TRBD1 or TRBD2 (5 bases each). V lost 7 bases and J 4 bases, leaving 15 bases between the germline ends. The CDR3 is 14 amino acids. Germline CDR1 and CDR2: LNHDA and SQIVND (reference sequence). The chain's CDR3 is CASNSGLSADTQYF. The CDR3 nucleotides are TGTGCCAGTAACTCGGGGCTCTCTGCAGATACGCAGTATTTT.

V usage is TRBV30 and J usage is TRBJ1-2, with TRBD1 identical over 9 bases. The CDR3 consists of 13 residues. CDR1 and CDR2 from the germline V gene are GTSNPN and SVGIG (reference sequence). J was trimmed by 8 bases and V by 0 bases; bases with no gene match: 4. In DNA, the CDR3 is TGTGCCTGGAGTGTAGGGACAGGGCGCGGCTACACCTTC. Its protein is CAWSVGTGRGYTF.

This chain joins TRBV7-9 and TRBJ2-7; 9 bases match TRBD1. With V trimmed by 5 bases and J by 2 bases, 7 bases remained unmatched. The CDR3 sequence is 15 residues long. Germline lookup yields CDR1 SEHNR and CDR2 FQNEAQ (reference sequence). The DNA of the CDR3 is TGTGCCAGCAGCCCCCGGGACAGGGAACCCTACGAGCAGTACTTC. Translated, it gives CASSPRDREPYEQYF.

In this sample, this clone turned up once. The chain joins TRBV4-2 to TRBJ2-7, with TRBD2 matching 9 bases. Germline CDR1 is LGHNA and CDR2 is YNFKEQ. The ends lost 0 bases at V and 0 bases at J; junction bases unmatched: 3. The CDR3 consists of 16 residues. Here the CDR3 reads CASSQEASGISYEQYF. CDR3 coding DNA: TGTGCCAGCAGCCAAGAGGCTAGCGGGATCTCCTACGAGCAGTACTTC.

The CDR3 spells CASSFEAGGINTEAFF. CDR3 DNA sequence: TGTGCCAGCAGCTTCGAGGCAGGGGGTATAAACACTGAAGCTTTCTTT. This sequence joins TRBV5-4 and TRBJ1-1; 7 nucleotides line up with TRBD1. This CDR3 comprises 16 residues. The J segment lost 2 bases and the V segment lost 2 bases, leaving 9 bases of the junction unmatched. Germline CDR1 is SGHNT and CDR2 is YYREEE (reference sequence).

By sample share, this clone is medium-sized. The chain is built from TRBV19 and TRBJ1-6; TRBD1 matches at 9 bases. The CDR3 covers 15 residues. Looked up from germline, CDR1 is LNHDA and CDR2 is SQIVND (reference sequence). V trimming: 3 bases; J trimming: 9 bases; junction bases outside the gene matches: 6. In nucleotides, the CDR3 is TGTGCCAGTAGTATGTCGGGACAGGGAGGTTCACCCCTCCACTTT. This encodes CASSMSGQGGSPLHF.

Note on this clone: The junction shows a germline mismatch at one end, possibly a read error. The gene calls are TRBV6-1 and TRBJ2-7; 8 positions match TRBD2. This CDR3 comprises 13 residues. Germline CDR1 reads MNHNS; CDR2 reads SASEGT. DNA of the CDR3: TGTACCAGCAGTCCAACGGGAGGGTACGAGCAGTACTTC. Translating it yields CTSSPTGGYEQYF.

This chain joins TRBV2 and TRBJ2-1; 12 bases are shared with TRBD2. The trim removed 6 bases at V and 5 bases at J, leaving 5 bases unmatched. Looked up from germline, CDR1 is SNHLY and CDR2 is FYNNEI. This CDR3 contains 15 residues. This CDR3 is CASRATSGGHNEQFF. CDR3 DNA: TGTGCCAGCAGAGCGACTAGCGGGGGACACAATGAGCAGTTCTTC.

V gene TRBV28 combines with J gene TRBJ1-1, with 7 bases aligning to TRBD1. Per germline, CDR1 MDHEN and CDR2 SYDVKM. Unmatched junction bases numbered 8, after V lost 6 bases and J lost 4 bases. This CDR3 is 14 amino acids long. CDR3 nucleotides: TGTGCCAGCAGAGCCGGGTCAGGGGGCACTGAAGCTTTCTTT. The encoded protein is CASRAGSGGTEAFF.

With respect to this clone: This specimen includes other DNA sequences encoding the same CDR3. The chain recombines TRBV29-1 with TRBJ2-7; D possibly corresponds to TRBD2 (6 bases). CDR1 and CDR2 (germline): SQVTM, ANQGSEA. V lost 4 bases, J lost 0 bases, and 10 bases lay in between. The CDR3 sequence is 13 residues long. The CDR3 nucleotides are TGCAGCGTTGGCGGAGGGTCCTCCTACGAGCAGTACTTC. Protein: CSVGGGSSYEQYF.

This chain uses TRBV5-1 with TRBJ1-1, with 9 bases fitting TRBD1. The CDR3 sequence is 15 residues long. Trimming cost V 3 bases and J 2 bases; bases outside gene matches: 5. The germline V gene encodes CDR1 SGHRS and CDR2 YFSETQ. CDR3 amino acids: CASSSGTGLNTEAFF. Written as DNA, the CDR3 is TGCGCCAGCAGCTCGGGGACAGGGCTTAACACTGAAGCTTTCTTT. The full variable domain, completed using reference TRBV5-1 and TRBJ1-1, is KAGVTQTPRYLIKTRGQQVTLSCSPISGHRSVSWYQQTPGQGLQFLFEYFSETQRNKGNFPGRFSGRQFSNSRSEMNVSTLELGDSALYLCASSSGTGLNTEAFFGQGTRLTVV.

In nucleotides, the CDR3 is TGTGCCAGCAGTTACGCAGGGGAATCGGTGGAGCAGTACTTC. Translation: CASSYAGESVEQYF. The genes are TRBV11-1 and TRBJ2-7, with D perhaps matching TRBD1 (6 bases). The CDR3 is made up of 14 amino acids. V dropped 6 bases and J dropped 7 bases, with 19 bases sitting between them. Germline CDR1 reads SGHAT; CDR2 reads FQDESV (reference sequence).

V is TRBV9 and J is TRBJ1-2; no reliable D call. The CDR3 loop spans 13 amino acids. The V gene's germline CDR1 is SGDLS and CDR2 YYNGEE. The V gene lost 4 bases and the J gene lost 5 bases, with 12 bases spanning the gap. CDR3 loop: CASSPSISYGYTF. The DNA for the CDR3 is TGTGCCAGCAGCCCCTCCATTTCTTATGGCTACACCTTC.

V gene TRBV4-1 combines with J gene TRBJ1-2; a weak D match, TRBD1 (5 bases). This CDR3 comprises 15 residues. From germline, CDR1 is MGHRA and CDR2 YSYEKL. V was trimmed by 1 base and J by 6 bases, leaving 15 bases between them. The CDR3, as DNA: TGCGCCAGCAGCCAAGTAGGGATGGGGACCGATGGCTACACCTTC. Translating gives CASSQVGMGTDGYTF.

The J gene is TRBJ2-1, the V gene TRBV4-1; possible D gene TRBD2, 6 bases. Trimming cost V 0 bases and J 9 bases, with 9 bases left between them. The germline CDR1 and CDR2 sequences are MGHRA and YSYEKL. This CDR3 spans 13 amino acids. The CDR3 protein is CASSQDGGSEQFF. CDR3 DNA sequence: TGCGCCAGCAGCCAAGACGGAGGGAGTGAGCAGTTCTTC.

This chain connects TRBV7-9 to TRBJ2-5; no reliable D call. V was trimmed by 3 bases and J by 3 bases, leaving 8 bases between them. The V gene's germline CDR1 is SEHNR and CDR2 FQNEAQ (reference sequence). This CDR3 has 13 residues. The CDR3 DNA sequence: TGTGCCAGCAGCTTGGGCCTGGAAGAGACCCAGTACTTC. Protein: CASSLGLEETQYF.

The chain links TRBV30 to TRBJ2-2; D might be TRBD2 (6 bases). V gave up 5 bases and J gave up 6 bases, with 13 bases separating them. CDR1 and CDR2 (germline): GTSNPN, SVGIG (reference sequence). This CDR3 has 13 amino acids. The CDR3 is CAWSMAGSGELFF. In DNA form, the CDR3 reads TGTGCCTGGTCCATGGCGGGGTCCGGGGAGCTGTTTTTT.

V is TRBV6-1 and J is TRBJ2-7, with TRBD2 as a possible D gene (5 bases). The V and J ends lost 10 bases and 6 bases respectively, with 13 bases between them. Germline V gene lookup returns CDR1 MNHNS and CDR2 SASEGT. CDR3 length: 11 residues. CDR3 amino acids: CATTEGPEQYF. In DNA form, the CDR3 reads TGTGCCACCACCGAGGGCCCCGAGCAGTACTTC.

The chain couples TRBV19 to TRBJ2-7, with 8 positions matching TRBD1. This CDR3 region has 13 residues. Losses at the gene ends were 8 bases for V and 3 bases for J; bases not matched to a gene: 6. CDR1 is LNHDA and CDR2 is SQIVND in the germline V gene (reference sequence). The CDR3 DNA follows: TGTGCCAGTTCCCCAGGGGGCTACTACGAGCAGTACTTC. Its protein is CASSPGGYYEQYF.